This TCR beta chain was found in a study of a mutant IDH1 vaccine in newly diagnosed glioma. Study-level background: V12 came at week 35, V13 at week 47.

Assay: immunoSEQ multiplex PCR; the TCRdb copy retains only in-frame clones and omits some. This table has tens of thousands of clones, 65% to 80% appearing once. Indicated time point: week 35, safety follow-up. Each dose of the vaccine consisted of 300 ug of mutant IDH1 20-mer peptide, with topical imiquimod. Every donor had a new WHO grade 3 or 4 astrocytoma that was IDH1-mutant, with loss of nuclear ATRX. The germline CDR1 and CDR2 sequences are MNHNS and SASEGT. V lost 1 base to trimming and J lost 3 bases, with 16 bases between them. The CDR3 contains 16 residues. In regard to this clone: Its antigen remains unidentified.

The J gene is TRBJ2-7, the V gene TRBV6-1; tentative D call: TRBD2 (6 bases). The sequence was collected from a man aged 50 to 59 with glioma. The material sequenced was PBMCs, taken from a glioma patient whose treatment included an IDH1 peptide vaccine. CDR3 sequence (DNA): TGTGCCAGCAGTGAAGTGAGATGGGAGGTATACTACGAGCAGTACTTC. It yields the protein CASSEVRWEVYYEQYF.